One T cell receptor beta chain is described in this entry. This entry is derived from a study of blood T cell repertoires in COVID-19. Overall study context: Specimens from acute and convalescent COVID-19 originated in the United States, Italy and Spain. Sources were T cells, B-cell-depleted T cells, or PBMCs; the material itself was cDNA or gDNA.

The authors' processing: For nucleated cells, counts were estimated from reference gene primer amplification. The method was immunoSEQ multiplex PCR; TCRdb's version includes in-frame clones alone and lacks a portion of them. The V and J calls and clone size were taken over from that table, and D and trimming were inferred from the DNA. The table shows over 150,000 clones, with 70% to 85% occurring only once. V lost 6 bases, J lost 0 bases, and 8 bases stayed unmatched. The CDR3 consists of 15 residues. CDR1 is SQVTM and CDR2 is ANQGSEA in the germline V gene. Sequenced material: peripheral blood. The chain couples TRBV29-1 to TRBJ2-7; TRBD1 agrees at 10 bases. This receptor was obtained from a woman aged 45-59 years with acute or convalescent COVID-19. Here the CDR3 DNA reads TGCAGCGTCGGGTTCTGGACAGGGGGCTCCTACGAGCAGTACTTC. Amino acids: CSVGFWTGGSYEQYF.